This T cell receptor (beta chain) derives from a study of OX40 agonist ivuxolimab in advanced cancers. About the research overall: Those enrolled were approximately 78% male, with a mean age of about 60 years and ages from roughly 20 to 90.

The CDR3 extends over 13 amino acids. Trimming left V 1 base short and J 7 bases short, with 9 bases between. Germline assignment: CDR1 SGDLS and CDR2 YYNGEE. The study sampled blood at baseline, cycle 4 day 1, and cycle 7 day 1. Generated by immunoSEQ multiplex PCR, the TCRdb table keeps only in-frame clones and is missing some. The sample lists some 77,000 clones, approximately 82% occurring once. The sequence was collected from an adult with an advanced solid tumor such as melanoma, head and neck, liver or kidney cancer. Sequences were derived from CD4+ or CD8+ T cells sorted from blood, sampled in a trial of the OX40 agonist ivuxolimab. The chain uses TRBV9 and TRBJ2-1; perhaps TRBD2 as D (5 bases). This chain's CDR3 is CASSVNGENEQFF. The CDR3 nucleotides are TGTGCCAGCAGCGTAAACGGGGAGAATGAGCAGTTCTTC.